The 27 T cell receptor beta chains in this list originate from one sample, sequenced in a study of T-cell reconstitution after alpha-beta-depleted transplantation in children. A TCRbeta library incorporating unique molecular identifiers was prepared. One entry per CDR3 protein, called by TCRdb with MiXCR from the PCR reads. The table records around 100,000 distinct CDR3 sequences, roughly 7.1% of them present only once. Source: PBMCs, taken before TCRalphabeta/CD19-depleted stem cell transplant. Receptors were obtained from a boy between 2 and 10 years old with acute lymphoblastic leukemia, due to receive a stem cell transplant.

The table lists this clonotype with many counts. The chain uses TRBV15 and TRBJ1-1; no definite D call. This CDR3 has 15 amino acids. The V and J ends lost 0 bases and 4 bases respectively, with 12 bases between them. The germline V gene has CDR1 LNHNV and CDR2 YYDKDF (reference sequence). As DNA, the CDR3 is TGTGCCACCAGCAGAGATTTTGGGAGTCGCACTGAAGCTTTCTTT. This translates into CATSRDFGSRTEAFF.

This clonotype has only a few counts. The chain is built from TRBV28 and TRBJ1-5; D is unclear. Looked up from germline, CDR1 is MDHEN and CDR2 is SYDVKM. V lost 1 base, J lost 6 bases, and 10 bases lay in between. The CDR3 spans 14 residues. The CDR3 region is CASSLSGGFQPQHF. CDR3 DNA: TGTGCCAGCAGTTTATCTGGCGGCTTTCAGCCCCAGCATTTT. Full variable domain (outside the CDR3, taken from reference TRBV28 and TRBJ1-5): DVKVTQSSRYLVKRTGEKVFLECVQDMDHENMFWYRQDPGLGLRLIYFSYDVKMKEKGDIPEGYSVSREKKERFSLILESASTNQTSMYLCASSLSGGFQPQHFGDGTRLSIL.

Many counts were recorded for this clonotype. The chain employs TRBV14 and TRBJ1-6; D gene ambiguous. V dropped 5 bases and J dropped 7 bases, with 15 bases sitting between them. The CDR3 is 15 amino acids. Germline lookup yields CDR1 SGHDN and CDR2 FVKESK. The CDR3 DNA is TGTGCCAGCAGCACCCACGAGGGAAGCAATTCACCCCTCCACTTT. Its translation is CASSTHEGSNSPLHF. Variable domain in full (rest from reference TRBV14 and TRBJ1-6): EAGVTQFPSHSVIEKGQTVTLRCDPISGHDNLYWYRRVMGKEIKFLLHFVKESKQDESGMPNNRFLAERTGGTYSTLKVQPAELEDSGVYFCASSTHEGSNSPLHFGNGTRLTVT.

About this clonotype: One base away lies a much larger clone, so this may be a sequencing read error. Since the CDR3 does not end with the conserved phenylalanine or tryptophan, this likely comes from a read error. This rearrangement joins TRBV5-6 to TRBJ2-1; no definite D call. Trimming removed 1 base at V and 3 bases at J, with 11 bases between. The CDR3 extends over 15 amino acids. In germline, CDR1 is SGHDT, CDR2 YYEEEE. CDR3 nucleotide sequence: TGTGCCAGCAGCTTGTACTCCCTCCGCTACAATGAGCAGTTCTAC. Translating it yields CASSLYSLRYNEQFY.

At least ten counts were recorded for this clonotype. V and J are TRBV4-3 and TRBJ2-7; possibly TRBD2 for D (5 bases). With 4 bases removed from V and 3 bases from J, the gap between germline ends came to 22 bases. The CDR3 loop spans 17 amino acids. Germline assignment: CDR1 LGHNA and CDR2 YSLEER. CDR3 DNA sequence: TGCGCCAGCAGCCTCTCCAAGTGGCCGGGGTTAGGCTACGAGCAGTACTTC. Translation: CASSLSKWPGLGYEQYF.

This clonotype has a count of ten or more. V is TRBV20-1 and J is TRBJ2-3, with D hard to call. The germline CDR1 and CDR2 sequences are DFQATT and SNEGSKA (reference sequence). V lost 1 base and J lost 5, with 7 bases in between. The CDR3 has 12 residues. The CDR3 here is CSARATEDTQYF. The CDR3 nucleotides are TGCAGTGCTAGAGCGACGGAAGATACGCAGTATTTT.

This clonotype showed up many times. The chain combines TRBV25-1 with TRBJ2-7, with 9 positions matching TRBD1. CDR3 length equals 15 residues. Germline V gene data show CDR1 as MGHDK and CDR2 as SYGVNS. Germline trimming cut 1 base from V and 6 bases from J; bases unmatched to any gene: 7. The CDR3 coding sequence is TGTGCCAGCAGTGAATTTGGTGGGACAGGGAGCGAGCAGTACTTC. Protein: CASSEFGGTGSEQYF.

This clonotype was detected ten times or more. The rearrangement links TRBV27 to TRBJ2-7; 9 positions agree with TRBD1. The CDR3 runs 14 residues. V was pared by 6 bases and J by 5 bases, with 8 bases of the junction left unmatched. Germline values: CDR1 MNHEY, CDR2 SMNVEV (reference sequence). The CDR3 here is CASRTGTGPHEQYF. In DNA, the CDR3 is TGTGCCAGCAGGACCGGGACAGGGCCCCACGAGCAGTACTTC.

This clonotype has only a few counts. A much larger clone lies a single base off, so this may be a read error. The chain carries TRBV5-1 and TRBJ2-4; no clear D. Germline CDR1 is SGHRS and CDR2 is YFSETQ. The germline V and J ends were trimmed by 3 bases and 5 bases, with 3 bases remaining between them. CDR3 size: 11 residues. The CDR3 reads CASSSQNIQYF. In DNA, the CDR3 is TGCGCCAGCAGCTCCCAAAACATTCAGTACTTC.

This clonotype was detected ten times or more. V and J are TRBV7-7 and TRBJ2-3; no clear D. Trimming removed 5 bases from V and 4 bases from J, with 10 bases in between. The CDR3 spans 13 residues. The germline CDR1 and CDR2 sequences are SSHAT and FNYEAQ (reference sequence). The CDR3 DNA reads TGTGCCAGCAGCCCAGTCCCCCCAGATACGCAGTATTTT. This gives the protein CASSPVPPDTQYF.

This clonotype was seen ten or more times. The chain has TRBV6-4 and TRBJ2-2; D remains ambiguous. The CDR3 is 13 amino acids. V was cut by 2 bases and J by 7 bases, with 8 bases left in between. Germline-derived CDR1 and CDR2 are MRHNA and SNTAGT. The CDR3 sequence is CASSDRDGGELFF. The CDR3 DNA reads TGTGCCAGCAGTGACAGGGATGGCGGGGAGCTGTTTTTT.

The chain links TRBV18 to TRBJ1-1; D uncertain. Trimming cost V 6 bases and J 7 bases, with 12 bases left between them. Germline values: CDR1 KGHSH, CDR2 LQKENI. The CDR3 extends over 12 amino acids. The CDR3 sequence is CASSLIGDEAFF. The CDR3 DNA sequence: TGTGCCAGCTCCCTCATCGGGGATGAAGCTTTCTTT. Filled out from reference TRBV18 and TRBJ1-1, the complete variable domain reads NAGVMQNPRHLVRRRGQEARLRCSPMKGHSHVYWYRQLPEEGLKFMVYLQKENIIDESGMPKERFSAEFPKEGPSILRIQQVVRGDSAAYFCASSLIGDEAFFGQGTRLTVV.

This clonotype occurred a few times. The chain recombines TRBV4-3 with TRBJ2-4, with 8 bases that match TRBD2. The length of the CDR3 is 16 residues. CDR1 and CDR2 from the germline V gene are LGHNA and YSLEER. The V segment lost 0 bases and the J segment 7 bases; nucleotides outside the gene matches: 8. Written as DNA, the CDR3 is TGCGCCAGCAGCCAAGAGATAGGCCGGGGGGGGAACATTCAGTACTTC. Translated: CASSQEIGRGGNIQYF.

On this clonotype: A much larger clone differs from this one at a single base, so this may be a read error. The chain has TRBV9 and TRBJ2-5; a weak D match, TRBD2 (7 bases). This CDR3 is 17 amino acids long. From germline, CDR1 is SGDLS and CDR2 YYNGEE. The CDR3 DNA sequence: TGTGCCAGCAACAACGAGGGGGGGCCGGGGACCCAAGAGACCCAGTGCTTC. Amino acids: CASNNEGGPGTQETQCF.

This clonotype has only a few counts. The chain has TRBV11-3 and TRBJ1-1; tentatively, D is TRBD1 (5 bases). The CDR3 has 15 amino acids. V lost 5 bases to trimming and J lost 5 bases, with 18 bases between them. Germline values: CDR1 SGHNT, CDR2 YENEEA. This CDR3 reads CASSPGGTPATEAFF. CDR3 coding DNA: TGTGCCAGCAGCCCTGGAGGGACGCCGGCGACTGAAGCTTTCTTT.

This clonotype was counted at least ten times. The chain joins TRBV7-6 to TRBJ1-1, with D tentatively TRBD1 (5 bases). Germline loops: CDR1 SGHVS, CDR2 FNYEAQ. The CDR3 spans 12 residues. The V end lost 6 bases, the J end lost 3 bases, and 8 bases lay between the germline ends. CDR3: CASRGPDTEAFF. The DNA for the CDR3 is TGTGCCAGCAGGGGACCAGACACTGAAGCTTTCTTT.

This clonotype came up many times. The rearrangement links TRBV29-1 to TRBJ2-7, with D perhaps assigned TRBD1 or TRBD2 (5 bases each). Germline V CDR1 and CDR2: SQVTM, ANQGSEA. The V end lost 1 base, the J end lost 3 bases, and 7 bases lay between the germline ends. The CDR3 is 12 residues long. The CDR3 sequence: CSVEGDRYEQYF. The CDR3 DNA sequence: TGCAGCGTTGAAGGGGACCGCTACGAGCAGTACTTC.

This clonotype occurred many times. The chain is built from TRBV4-1 and TRBJ2-1; TRBD2 matches at 11 bases. V gave up 0 bases and J gave up 5 bases; unmatched junction bases: 6. The CDR3 contains 17 residues. Germline lookup yields CDR1 MGHRA and CDR2 YSYEKL. The CDR3 DNA reads as TGCGCCAGCAGCCAAGAGGCGGGGACTAGCGGAGACAATGAGCAGTTCTTC. Its protein is CASSQEAGTSGDNEQFF.

This clonotype was picked up many times. The chain combines TRBV3-1 with TRBJ2-2; weak D call: TRBD1 (6 bases). The V end lost 4 bases, the J end lost 4 bases, and 16 bases lay between the germline ends. Germline-derived CDR1 and CDR2 are LGHDT and YNNKEL (reference sequence). The CDR3 spans 16 residues. The CDR3 is CASSLRQVSGTGELFF. In DNA, the CDR3 is TGTGCCAGCAGCCTCCGACAGGTTTCGGGCACCGGGGAGCTGTTTTTT.

Comment on this clonotype: Without the conserved terminal phenylalanine or tryptophan, this CDR3 likely stems from a read error. The chain employs TRBV7-9 and TRBJ1-2, with D unclear. This CDR3 has 16 residues. The V end lost 3 bases, the J end lost 0 bases, and 14 bases lay between the germline ends. Germline CDR1 is SEHNR and CDR2 is FQNEAQ (reference sequence). CDR3 sequence: CASSFGRTKANYGYTI. In nucleotides, the CDR3 is TGTGCCAGCAGCTTCGGCAGGACTAAAGCTAACTATGGCTACACCATC.

This clonotype came up many times. This chain connects TRBV27 to TRBJ2-7; 9 nucleotides line up with TRBD1. V gave up 6 bases and J gave up 4 bases; unmatched junction bases: 7. Germline-derived CDR1 and CDR2 are MNHEY and SMNVEV (reference sequence). The length of the CDR3 is 14 residues. In DNA, the CDR3 is TGTGCCAGCAGCACGGACAGGGGAGGGTACGAGCAGTACTTC. Residues: CASSTDRGGYEQYF.

V is TRBV12-3 or TRBV12-4 and J is TRBJ2-3, with D perhaps matching TRBD1 (6 bases). The CDR3 spans 14 residues. The V end was cut by 6 bases, the J end by 0 bases, with 10 bases between. CDR3 DNA: TGTGCCAGCAGGGGCAGGGGTAGCACAGATACGCAGTATTTT. Its translation is CASRGRGSTDTQYF.

This clonotype is medium-sized (0.01 to 0.1%) within its sample. The chain joins TRBV5-8 to TRBJ1-1, with D unresolved. This CDR3 spans 15 amino acids. Germline V gene sequence: CDR1 SGHTS, CDR2 YDEGEE. V was shortened by 0 bases and J by 1 base, with 10 bases between the two germline ends. For the CDR3, the DNA is TGTGCCAGCAGCTTGGCGGCGACGGCGAACACTGAAGCTTTCTTT. It yields the protein CASSLAATANTEAFF.

In this sample, this clonotype turned up many times. J is TRBJ2-1 and V is TRBV6-1; 10 bases map to TRBD1. Losses at the gene ends were 7 bases for V and 9 bases for J; bases not matched to a gene: 12. This CDR3 is 15 amino acids long. Looked up from germline, CDR1 is MNHNS and CDR2 is SASEGT. CDR3 DNA: TGTGCCAGCACCCTGACAGGGGGCCAAGGCGGTGAGCAGTTCTTC. Encoded protein: CASTLTGGQGGEQFF.

J is TRBJ2-6 and V is TRBV2; 9 nucleotides match TRBD1. Germline lookup yields CDR1 SNHLY and CDR2 FYNNEI. Trimming removed 6 bases from V and 0 bases from J; junction bases left unmatched: 18. CDR3 length: 21 residues. CDR3 amino acids: CASRRDRAPGLILSGANVLTF. The CDR3 nucleotides read TGTGCCAGCAGGAGGGACAGGGCCCCGGGTCTTATCCTCTCTGGGGCCAACGTCCTGACTTTC. The full variable domain, with the rest looked up from reference TRBV2 and TRBJ2-6, is EPEVTQTPSHQVTQMGQEVILRCVPISNHLYFYWYRQILGQKVEFLVSFYNNEISEKSEIFDDQFSVERPDGSNFTLKIRSTKLEDSAMYFCASRRDRAPGLILSGANVLTFGAGSRLTVL.

The sample holds many counts of this clonotype. This rearrangement joins TRBV11-2 to TRBJ1-2, with a weak D call TRBD1 (5 bases). The CDR3 extends over 14 amino acids. Between the trimmed V and J ends, which lost 6 bases and 4 bases, there was a span of 15 bases. CDR1 and CDR2 (germline): SGHAT, FQNNGV. The CDR3 sequence: CASSLRGRTYGYTF. In DNA, the CDR3 is TGTGCCAGCAGTTTACGGGGCCGAACCTATGGCTACACCTTC.

This clonotype appeared many times. The chain joins TRBV7-3 to TRBJ2-5, with TRBD2 identical over 8 bases. V was pared by 6 bases and J by 4 bases, with 7 bases of the junction left unmatched. Germline CDR1 and CDR2: SGHTA and FQGTGA. This CDR3 spans 14 amino acids. This CDR3 is CASSKTGGAETQYF. In DNA form, the CDR3 reads TGTGCCAGCAGTAAAACCGGGGGGGCAGAGACCCAGTACTTC.